These T cell receptor beta chains were read from a single sample in a study of T cell changes during pregnancy in multiple sclerosis. This table comes from immunoSEQ multiplex PCR, and its TCRdb copy is limited to in-frame clones, with some not included. The sample has some 41,000 clones; around 90% are singletons. The sequencing used CD4+ T cells from peripheral blood mononuclear cells, collected in the third trimester of pregnancy. The receptors originated from a female donor in good health, enrolled as a control in a pregnancy study. CDR3s include the opening cysteine and the closing phenylalanine or tryptophan. A D gene is named only where the DNA matches it firmly. Rows may omit the clone size; those that give it use once, few, many or a size class.

abundance	v_gene	d_gene	j_gene	CDR3nt	CDR3aa
.	TRBV10-3	TRBD1	TRBJ2-1	TGTGCCATCAGCAAAACAGGGGATCCCTACAATGAGCAGTTCTTC	CAISKTGDPYNEQFF
few	TRBV28	.	TRBJ1-1	TGTGCCAGCAGTCCCCCCGGACAGAAAGCTTTCTTT	CASSPPGQKAFF
.	TRBV5-1	.	TRBJ1-6	TGCGCCAGCAGCTTGGCCGAGGGATCCAATTCACCCCTCCACTTT	CASSLAEGSNSPLHF
.	TRBV29-1	TRBD1	TRBJ1-1	TGCAGCGCGAGGACAGGGACGGACACTGAAGCTTTCTTT	CSARTGTDTEAFF
few	TRBV2	TRBD1	TRBJ2-5	TGTGCCACCGGGACAGCACAAGAGACCCAGTACTTC	CATGTAQETQYF
.	TRBV6-6	.	TRBJ2-1	TGTGCCAGCAGCCCCAGGAATGAGCAGTTCTTC	CASSPRNEQFF
.	TRBV19	.	TRBJ2-5	TGTGCCAGTAGCCCGGGGGGCTCGGTGGAGACCCAGTACTTC	CASSPGGSVETQYF
once	TRBV7-3	TRBD2	TRBJ2-1	TGTGCCAGCAGCCCGCAAGCGGGAGCCACGGCCTACAATGAGCAGTTCTTC	CASSPQAGATAYNEQFF
once	TRBV2	.	TRBJ1-5	TGTGCCAGCAGCGACCAGGGATTGGGTCAGCCCCAGCATTTT	CASSDQGLGQPQHF
once	TRBV4-2	.	TRBJ1-2	TGTGCCAGCAGCCAAGTAGGGGGATATGACTACACCTTC	CASSQVGGYDYTF
.	TRBV7-8	.	TRBJ1-4	TGTGCCAGCAGCCCCGTTCCTCCCAATGAAAAACTGTTTTTT	CASSPVPPNEKLFF
.	TRBV6-6	.	TRBJ1-2	TGTGCCAGCCAGGCCGGAAACTATGGCTACACCTTC	CASQAGNYGYTF
.	TRBV19	.	TRBJ2-2	TGTGCCAGTAGCAATAGCGGTACCGGGGAGCTGTTTTTT	CASSNSGTGELFF
.	TRBV18	.	TRBJ1-4	TGTGCCAGCTCACTAACCTCCGCGGAGAATGAAAAACTGTTTTTT	CASSLTSAENEKLFF
.	TRBV28	TRBD2	TRBJ2-3	TGTGCCAGCAGTTTCACCGGGAGGGGTTCACGGACAGATACGCAGTATTTT	CASSFTGRGSRTDTQYF
few	TRBV6-6	.	TRBJ1-1	TGTGCCAGCAGCCAACCGGGGGGGAACACTGAAGCTTTCTTT	CASSQPGGNTEAFF
.	TRBV12-5	.	TRBJ2-1	TGTGCTAGTGGTTTGGATCTCTCCTACAATGAGCAGTTCTTC	CASGLDLSYNEQFF
.	TRBV11-2	.	TRBJ2-4	TGTGCCAGCAGCTTAGAGGTGACAGAGAAAAACATTCAGTACTTC	CASSLEVTEKNIQYF
.	TRBV2	.	TRBJ1-6	TGTGCCAGCAGTGCTGACACAGGGTTCTCACCCCTCCACTTT	CASSADTGFSPLHF
once	TRBV15	.	TRBJ2-3	TGTGCCACCAGCCCCTTCGGGGGTGGGACTCCGGGGCAGACGCAGTATTTT	CATSPFGGGTPGQTQYF
.	TRBV14	TRBD2	TRBJ2-3	TGTGCCAGCAGCCAGAGCGGGGGGCCTTTTGGCACAGATACGCAGTATTTT	CASSQSGGPFGTDTQYF
.	TRBV7-4	.	TRBJ2-1	TGTGCCAGCAGCTTAGGCCCCCGGGGGTGCGATGAGCAGTTCTTC	CASSLGPRGCDEQFF
once	TRBV4-2	TRBD1	TRBJ2-1	TGTGCCAGCAGCCCAGGACAGGGGATCGTCGGTGAGCAGTTCTTC	CASSPGQGIVGEQFF
.	TRBV27	.	TRBJ2-3	TGTGCCAGCGGAGGGGGAGGGCGTCCAGATACGCAGTATTTT	CASGGGGRPDTQYF
.	TRBV7-3	.	TRBJ2-1	TGTGCCAGCAGCCCCGCGGTGGGCACTAGATCCGGTGAGCAGTTCTTC	CASSPAVGTRSGEQFF
medium-sized	TRBV27	.	TRBJ1-2	TGTGCCAGCAGTTCCCTGACAGGTGCCTGGGGCTACACCTTC	CASSSLTGAWGYTF
.	TRBV4-1	.	TRBJ2-7	TGCGCCAGCAGCCAACCTGGAGGGACAGCCCCCTACGTGCAGTACTTC	CASSQPGGTAPYVQYF
.	TRBV11-2	TRBD2	TRBJ2-1	TGTGCCAGCAGCTCCACCCCTCTAGCGGGAGTCTCTGAGCAGTTCTTC	CASSSTPLAGVSEQFF
.	TRBV18	.	TRBJ2-5	TGTGCCAGCTCACCTTTCACAGGCCAAGAGACCCAGTACTTC	CASSPFTGQETQYF
.	TRBV11-2	.	TRBJ1-2	TGTGCCAGCAGCACCCCTCGGGTCAGAAACTATGGCTACACCTTC	CASSTPRVRNYGYTF
.	TRBV28	.	TRBJ2-7	TGTGCCAGCAGTTTAAATTGGCTCGAGCAGTACTTC	CASSLNWLEQYF
.	TRBV18	.	TRBJ1-5	TGTGCCAGCTCACAGATACAGAGAAACAATCAGCCCCAGCATTTT	CASSQIQRNNQPQHF
.	TRBV2	.	TRBJ2-5	TGTGCCAGCAGTCCTACTAGCCTCCAAGAGACCCAGTACTTC	CASSPTSLQETQYF
.	TRBV5-1	.	TRBJ2-5	TGCGCCAGCAGCTTGGGGACAATCGGGGAGACCCAGTACTTC	CASSLGTIGETQYF
.	TRBV7-9	.	TRBJ2-7	TGTGCCAGCAGCCCGAGTATCGGGTACGAGCAGTACTTC	CASSPSIGYEQYF
.	TRBV6-5	TRBD1	TRBJ2-7	TGTGCCAGCAGTTACGCAAAGTCAAGGACAGGGGACGAGCAGTACTTC	CASSYAKSRTGDEQYF
.	TRBV9	.	TRBJ2-1	TGTGCCAGCAGTATACGGGAGCGAAATGAGCAGTTCTTC	CASSIRERNEQFF
.	TRBV9	TRBD1	TRBJ1-6	TGTGCCAGCAGCGTAACCGACAGGGGGAATTCACCCCTCCACTTT	CASSVTDRGNSPLHF
.	TRBV6-5	.	TRBJ2-2	TGTGCCAGCAGTGGCAGGGTCACCGGGGAGCTGTTTTTT	CASSGRVTGELFF
.	TRBV5-8	TRBD2	TRBJ2-5	TGTGCCAGCAGCTTCGGACTAGCGGGGTTTCAAGAGACCCAGTACTTC	CASSFGLAGFQETQYF
.	TRBV29-1	TRBD1	TRBJ2-1	TGCAGCGGTCAACAGGGGGTTCACAATGAGCAGTTCTTC	CSGQQGVHNEQFF
.	TRBV12-2	.	TRBJ1-2	TGTGCAAGTCGCCGATCGGACAGTAACTATGGCTACACCTTC	CASRRSDSNYGYTF
.	TRBV7-2	TRBD1	TRBJ1-2	TGTGCCAGCAGTCGGGACAGGGGTAACTATGGCTACACCTTC	CASSRDRGNYGYTF
.	TRBV6-6	.	TRBJ2-1	TGTGCCAGCAGTTACGTCCAGTATCGCGGCAATGAGCAGTTCTTC	CASSYVQYRGNEQFF
.	TRBV11-2	.	TRBJ1-2	TGTGCCAGCAGCCCACAGGGTAACTATGGCTACACCTTC	CASSPQGNYGYTF